The 23 T cell receptor beta chains below all came from one sample that was sequenced in a study of CD8+ T cells in alopecia areata. Sequencing relied on a cDNA template that was reverse transcribed from extracted RNA. Sequencing was performed with immunoSEQ multiplex PCR; in TCRdb, only in-frame clones are kept and a portion is missing. The top ten clones hold under 0.5% of a sample with over 200,000 clones, 50% to 65% of them seen once. This specimen was CD4+ T cells sorted from blood, taken at week 0. These receptors came from a human donor with alopecia areata.

The chain combines TRBV15 with TRBJ1-6, with D possibly matching TRBD1 (5 bases). This CDR3 region has 16 residues. Per the germline V gene, CDR1 is LNHNV and CDR2 is YYDKDF (reference sequence). V lost 5 bases and J 0 bases, leaving 11 bases between the germline ends. Written as DNA, the CDR3 is TGTGCCACCAGCGGGGGGAGAGCCTCCTATAATTCACCCCTCCACTTT. As protein: CATSGGRASYNSPLHF.

This rearrangement joins TRBV7-9 to TRBJ2-7; 11 bases fit TRBD2. CDR3 length equals 14 residues. CDR1 and CDR2 from the germline V gene are SEHNR and FQNEAQ (reference sequence). After removal of 5 bases from V and 4 bases from J, the junction contained 4 bases not matched to a gene. As DNA, the CDR3 is TGTGCCAGCAGCAAACTAGCGGGGGCATACGAGCAGTACTTC. The encoded protein is CASSKLAGAYEQYF.

The rearrangement uses TRBV11-2 and TRBJ1-1, with no clear D. This CDR3 has 13 amino acids. Germline assignment: CDR1 SGHAT and CDR2 FQNNGV. V gave up 3 bases and J gave up 3 bases, with 8 bases separating them. CDR3 in amino acids: CASSFMGYTEAFF. The CDR3 DNA reads as TGTGCCAGCAGCTTCATGGGTTACACTGAAGCTTTCTTT.

The table lists this clone with a few counts. V usage is TRBV30 and J usage is TRBJ1-1, with TRBD1 as a possible D gene (5 bases). With 6 bases removed from V and 0 bases from J, the gap between germline ends came to 14 bases. This CDR3 is 14 amino acids long. Germline V gene data show CDR1 as GTSNPN and CDR2 as SVGIG (reference sequence). The CDR3 DNA sequence: TGTGCCTGTCGAGGGGTGATTATGAACACTGAAGCTTTCTTT. This codes for CACRGVIMNTEAFF. Full variable domain (outside the CDR3, taken from reference TRBV30 and TRBJ1-1): SQTIHQWPATLVQPVGSPLSLECTVEGTSNPNLYWYRQAAGRGLQLLFYSVGIGQISSEVPQNLSASRPQDRQFILSSKKLLLSDSGFYLCACRGVIMNTEAFFGQGTRLTVV.

The chain couples TRBV19 to TRBJ2-4; D call uncertain. There are 16 residues in the CDR3. Trimming took off 4 bases at V and 0 bases at J, with 13 bases between the two ends. CDR1 and CDR2 (germline): LNHDA, SQIVND (reference sequence). The CDR3 DNA reads TGTGCCAGTAGTAGTCGAAACAGACTAGCCAAAAACATTCAGTACTTC. Amino acids: CASSSRNRLAKNIQYF.

V and J are TRBV27 and TRBJ1-2; perhaps TRBD1 as D (5 bases). With 5 bases removed from V and 2 bases from J, the gap between germline ends came to 9 bases. CDR3 length equals 13 residues. CDR1 and CDR2 from the germline V gene are MNHEY and SMNVEV (reference sequence). In DNA form, the CDR3 reads TGTGCCAGCAGTCTCAAGGGGAACTATGGCTACACCTTC. Translated: CASSLKGNYGYTF.

A note on this clone: Other DNA sequences from this sample encode an identical CDR3 as well. The gene calls are TRBV6-1 and TRBJ2-7; 11 bases align to TRBD1. Per germline, CDR1 MNHNS and CDR2 SASEGT. The CDR3 runs to 15 residues. Trimming at V came to 6 bases and at J to 1 base, leaving 5 bases not matched to a gene. CDR3 sequence (DNA): TGTGCCAGCAGCTCTGGGACAGGGGGGTCCTACGAGCAGTACTTC. Its translation is CASSSGTGGSYEQYF.

This rearrangement joins TRBV29-1 to TRBJ2-7; no clear D gene. This CDR3 is built from 15 residues. V lost 4 bases, J lost 1 base, and 17 bases lay in between. Germline V CDR1 and CDR2: SQVTM, ANQGSEA. The DNA for the CDR3 is TGCAGCGTTGGCTACTGGAGCGCCTCTTCCTACGAGCAGTACTTC. Protein sequence: CSVGYWSASSYEQYF.

The CDR3 sequence is CASSQSGTERNEQFF. Here the CDR3 DNA reads TGCGCCAGCAGCCAATCAGGGACGGAACGCAATGAGCAGTTCTTC. The chain recombines TRBV4-1 with TRBJ2-1; the D gene could be TRBD1 or TRBD2 (5 bases each). The CDR3 loop spans 15 amino acids. Germline values: CDR1 MGHRA, CDR2 YSYEKL. Trimming stripped 2 bases from V and 6 bases from J, with 14 bases between.

This clone turned up a few times. The rearrangement joins TRBV5-5 to TRBJ1-5, with D hard to call. CDR1 SGHKS and CDR2 YYEKEE come from the germline V gene (reference sequence). CDR3 length: 17 residues. V lost 2 bases and J lost 0, with 15 bases in between. The CDR3, as DNA: TGTGCCAGCAGCTTTATAGCCCGGCAAGATAGCAATCAGCCCCAGCATTTT. Its translation: CASSFIARQDSNQPQHF.

The chain employs TRBV2 and TRBJ2-7; TRBD1 is a possible D gene (5 bases). CDR3 size: 13 residues. The V gene lost 7 bases and the J gene lost 2 bases, with 12 bases spanning the gap. In germline, CDR1 is SNHLY, CDR2 FYNNEI. CDR3 protein: CASNRQIAYEQYF. The DNA of the CDR3 is TGTGCCAGCAATCGACAGATTGCCTACGAGCAGTACTTC.

V is TRBV30 and J is TRBJ1-1, with D hard to call. The germline V gene has CDR1 GTSNPN and CDR2 SVGIG (reference sequence). The CDR3 has 13 residues. V was clipped by 0 bases and J by 5 bases, with 10 bases between them. CDR3 sequence reads: CAWSVDLQTEAFF. Here the CDR3 DNA reads TGTGCCTGGAGTGTAGATTTGCAGACTGAAGCTTTCTTT.

The gene calls are TRBV30 and TRBJ1-4; D is possibly TRBD1 (6 bases). Germline V lookup: CDR1 GTSNPN, CDR2 SVGIG (reference sequence). V shed 0 bases and J shed 7 bases, with 12 bases lying between them. The CDR3 contains 14 residues. The CDR3 region has the DNA TGTGCCTGGAGTGTACAGGGAAGGGGTGAAAAACTGTTTTTT. Residues: CAWSVQGRGEKLFF.

This chain uses TRBV5-4 with TRBJ2-1; the D call may be TRBD1 or TRBD2 (5 bases each). Germline lookup yields CDR1 SGHNT and CDR2 YYREEE (reference sequence). The CDR3 totals 16 residues. V gave up 6 bases and J gave up 0 bases, with 16 bases separating them. This CDR3 is CASTPGGTSSYNEQFF. The CDR3 nucleotides read TGTGCCAGCACCCCTGGGGGAACGAGCTCCTACAATGAGCAGTTCTTC.

The chain is built from TRBV5-4 and TRBJ2-1; the match to TRBD2 covers 9 bases. The CDR3 totals 16 residues. Germline loops: CDR1 SGHNT, CDR2 YYREEE (reference sequence). Unmatched junction bases numbered 13, after V lost 4 bases and J lost 8 bases. The CDR3 is CASSPAGGRAIDEQFF. In DNA, the CDR3 is TGTGCCAGCAGCCCAGCCGGCGGGAGGGCCATTGATGAGCAGTTCTTC.

This rearrangement joins TRBV4-1 to TRBJ2-5; TRBD2 aligns across 13 bases. The germline CDR1 and CDR2 sequences are MGHRA and YSYEKL. CDR3 size: 16 residues. With V trimmed by 1 base and J by 5 bases, 4 bases remained unmatched. The CDR3 loop is CASSQVLAGGPETQYF. The DNA of the CDR3 is TGCGCCAGCAGCCAAGTACTAGCGGGAGGGCCCGAGACCCAGTACTTC.

In the case of this clone: Other DNA variants within this sample encode the same CDR3. The rearrangement links TRBV4-1 to TRBJ1-1; D is unclear. This CDR3 region has 14 residues. The germline V gene encodes CDR1 MGHRA and CDR2 YSYEKL. V was shortened by 4 bases and J by 1 base, with 10 bases between the two germline ends. This CDR3 is CASSPVGGNTEAFF. Written as DNA, the CDR3 is TGCGCCAGCAGCCCGGTTGGTGGGAACACTGAAGCTTTCTTT.

The V gene is TRBV7-9, the J gene TRBJ1-1; D may be TRBD1 (5 bases). With 5 bases removed from V and 11 bases from J, the gap between germline ends came to 15 bases. Germline CDR1 is SEHNR and CDR2 is FQNEAQ (reference sequence). The CDR3 is 12 residues long. CDR3 sequence reads: CASSEPPGRAFF. DNA for the CDR3: TGTGCCAGCAGCGAACCTCCAGGGAGGGCTTTCTTT.

The rearrangement uses TRBV19 and TRBJ2-1; 9 bases fit TRBD2. Germline CDR1 reads LNHDA; CDR2 reads SQIVND (reference sequence). V shed 8 bases, J shed 7 bases, and the junction held 12 bases outside the gene matches. The CDR3 is made up of 15 amino acids. CDR3 sequence reads: CASGIAGVSANEQFF. CDR3 coding DNA: TGTGCCAGTGGAATAGCGGGAGTTTCAGCGAATGAGCAGTTCTTC.

The chain carries TRBV6-1 and TRBJ2-7; perhaps TRBD2 as D (6 bases). Germline V gene sequence: CDR1 MNHNS, CDR2 SASEGT. V was shortened by 6 bases and J by 3 bases, with 9 bases between the two germline ends. The length of the CDR3 is 12 residues. In nucleotides, the CDR3 is TGTGCCAGCAGAAGGGGACTCTACGAGCAGTACTTC. Its protein is CASRRGLYEQYF.

This chain connects TRBV2 to TRBJ2-2; 10 nucleotides align to TRBD2. V gave up 6 bases and J gave up 9 bases; unmatched junction bases: 16. The germline CDR1 and CDR2 sequences are SNHLY and FYNNEI. This CDR3 spans 17 amino acids. The CDR3 spells CASSPLGTSAIRRELFF. The CDR3 DNA is TGTGCCAGCAGCCCCTTGGGGACTAGCGCAATCAGGCGGGAGCTGTTTTTT.

The V call is TRBV30, the J call TRBJ2-6; D not resolved. V gave up 0 bases and J gave up 0 bases, with 6 bases separating them. Germline values: CDR1 GTSNPN, CDR2 SVGIG (reference sequence). This CDR3 spans 15 amino acids. This CDR3 reads CAWSVGNSGANVLTF. CDR3 in DNA: TGTGCCTGGAGTGTAGGGAACTCTGGGGCCAACGTCCTGACTTTC.

A few counts support this clone. The chain couples TRBV5-1 to TRBJ1-1, with D possibly being TRBD1 (5 bases). Germline V gives CDR1 SGHRS, CDR2 YFSETQ. Deletions cut 2 bases from V and 0 bases from J, with 14 bases between. This CDR3 is 16 amino acids long. The CDR3 DNA follows: TGCGCCAGCAGCTTCCAGGGAACTATCATGAACACTGAAGCTTTCTTT. Its translation: CASSFQGTIMNTEAFF.